Given below is one TCR beta chain in context. These data are taken from a study of blood T cells in healthy people across ages. PCR was performed a second time for roughly 7 to 11 cycles using a sample-barcoded 5' primer and a J-beta primer mix. A 12-random-nucleotide template-switch adaptor tagged each cDNA molecule. TCRdb recomputed calls from the 5' RACE reads with MiXCR, one row per CDR3 protein. Of more than 700,000 distinct CDR3 sequences detected, about 55% appear once; the ten largest clones hold 40% to 50%. The extraction recovered at least 5.5 micrograms of total RNA per sample. The CDR3 covers 15 residues. Per the germline V gene, CDR1 is ENHRY and CDR2 is SYGVKD. Between the trimmed V and J ends, which lost 2 bases and 1 base, there was a span of 11 bases.

The sequencing sample was made of blood. The chain joins TRBV10-3 to TRBJ1-1; D ambiguous. This receptor was obtained from an older man in good health. This CDR3 reads CAISEEVDGNTEAFF. The DNA of the CDR3 is TGTGCCATCAGTGAGGAGGTGGACGGGAACACTGAAGCTTTCTTT.